This T cell receptor (beta chain) is drawn from a study of blood T cell repertoires in COVID-19. Study details: Samples of COVID-19 (acute and convalescent) were obtained from the United States, Italy and Spain. The cDNA or gDNA used as material had been derived from T cells, B-cell-depleted T cells, or PBMCs.

CDR3 size: 17 residues. The germline gives CDR1 KGHSH, CDR2 LQKENI. Trimming stripped 4 bases from V and 1 base from J, with 20 bases between. This clone has only a few counts. Methods used by the authors: Reference gene primers were amplified, and this amplification served to estimate nucleated cell counts. The assay was immunoSEQ multiplex PCR, and TCRdb's table has in-frame clones only and misses some. Clonal size and the V and J genes are those of that table, whereas D and trimming came from the DNA. The data hold some 300,000 clones, with approximately 89% observed a single time. While infection was still active, Seattle patients were enrolled and then followed longitudinally.

This TCR was recovered from a woman under 40 with COVID-19, enrolled during active disease. The gene calls are TRBV18 and TRBJ2-7; D possibly corresponds to TRBD1 (6 bases). The sequencing input was peripheral blood. The CDR3 DNA sequence: TGTGCCAGCTCACAAGGGAAACAGGGATTTGGTTCCTACGAGCAGTACTTC. As protein: CASSQGKQGFGSYEQYF.